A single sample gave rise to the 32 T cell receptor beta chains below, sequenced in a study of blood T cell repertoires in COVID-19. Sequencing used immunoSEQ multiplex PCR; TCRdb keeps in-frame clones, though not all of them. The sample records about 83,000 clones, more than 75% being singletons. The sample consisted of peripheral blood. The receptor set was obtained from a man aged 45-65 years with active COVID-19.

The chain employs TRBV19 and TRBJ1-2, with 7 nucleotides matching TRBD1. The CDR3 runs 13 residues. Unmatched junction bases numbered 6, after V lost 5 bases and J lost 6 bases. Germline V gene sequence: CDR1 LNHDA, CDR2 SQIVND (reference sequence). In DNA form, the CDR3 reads TGTGCCAGTAGTGTTCCAGGGGGAGATGGCTACACCTTC. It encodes CASSVPGGDGYTF. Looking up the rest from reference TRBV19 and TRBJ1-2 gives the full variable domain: DGGITQSPKYLFRKEGQNVTLSCEQNLNHDAMYWYRQDPGQGLRLIYYSQIVNDFQKGDIAEGYSVSREKKESFPLTVTSAQKNPTAFYLCASSVPGGDGYTFGSGTRLTVV.

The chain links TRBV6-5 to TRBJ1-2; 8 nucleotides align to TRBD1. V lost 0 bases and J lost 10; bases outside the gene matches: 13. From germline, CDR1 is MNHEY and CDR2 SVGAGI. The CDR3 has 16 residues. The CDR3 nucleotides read TGTGCCAGCAGTTACTCGAATTTCGACAGGGGATTTGACTACACCTTC. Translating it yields CASSYSNFDRGFDYTF.

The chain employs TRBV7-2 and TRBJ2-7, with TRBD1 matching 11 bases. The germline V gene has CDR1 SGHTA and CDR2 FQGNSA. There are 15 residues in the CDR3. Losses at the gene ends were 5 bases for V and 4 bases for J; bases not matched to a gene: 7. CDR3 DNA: TGTGCCAGCAGCCTAACCGGGACAGGGGGATACGAGCAGTACTTC. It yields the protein CASSLTGTGGYEQYF. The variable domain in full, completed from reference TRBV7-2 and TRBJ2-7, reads GAGVSQSPSNKVTEKGKDVELRCDPISGHTALYWYRQSLGQGLEFLIYFQGNSAPDKSGLPSDRFSAERTGGSVSTLTIQRTQQEDSAVYLCASSLTGTGGYEQYFGPGTRLTVT.

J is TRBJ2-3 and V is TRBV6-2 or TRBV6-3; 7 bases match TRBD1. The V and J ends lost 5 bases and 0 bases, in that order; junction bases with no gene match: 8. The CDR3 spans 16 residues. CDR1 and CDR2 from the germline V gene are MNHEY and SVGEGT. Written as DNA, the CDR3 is TGTGCCAGCAGTACGACCGGGACAGCTAGCACAGATACGCAGTATTTT. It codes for CASSTTGTASTDTQYF.

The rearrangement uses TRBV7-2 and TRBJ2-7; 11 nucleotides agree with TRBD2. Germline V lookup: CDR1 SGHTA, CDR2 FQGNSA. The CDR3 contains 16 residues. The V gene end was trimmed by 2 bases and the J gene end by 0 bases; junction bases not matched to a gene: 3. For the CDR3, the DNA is TGTGCCAGCAGCTTACTAGCGGGAGGACTCTCCTACGAGCAGTACTTC. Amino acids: CASSLLAGGLSYEQYF.

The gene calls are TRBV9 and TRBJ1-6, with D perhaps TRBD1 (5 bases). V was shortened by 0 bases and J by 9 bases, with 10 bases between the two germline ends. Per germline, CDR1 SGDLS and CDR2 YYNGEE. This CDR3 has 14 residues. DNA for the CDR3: TGTGCCAGCAGCGTAGGGGGGGTCGGTTCACCCCTCCACTTT. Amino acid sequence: CASSVGGVGSPLHF. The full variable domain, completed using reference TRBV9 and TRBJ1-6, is DSGVTQTPKHLITATGQRVTLRCSPRSGDLSVYWYQQSLDQGLQFLIQYYNGEERAKGNILERFSAQQFPDLHSELNLSSLELGDSALYFCASSVGGVGSPLHFGNGTRLTVT.

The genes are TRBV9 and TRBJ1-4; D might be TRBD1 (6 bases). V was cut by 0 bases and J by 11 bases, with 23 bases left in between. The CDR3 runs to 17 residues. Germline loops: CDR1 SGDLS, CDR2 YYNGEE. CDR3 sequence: CASSVEDSGGVGGKLFF. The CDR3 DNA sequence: TGTGCCAGCAGCGTAGAGGACTCGGGGGGCGTCGGTGGGAAACTGTTTTTT.

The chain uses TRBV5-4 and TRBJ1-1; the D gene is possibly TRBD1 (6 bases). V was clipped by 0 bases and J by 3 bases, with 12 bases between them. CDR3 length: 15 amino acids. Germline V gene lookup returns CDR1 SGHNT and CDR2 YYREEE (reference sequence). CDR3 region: CASSLGTDGDTEAFF. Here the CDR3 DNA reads TGTGCCAGCAGCTTGGGGACAGACGGGGACACTGAAGCTTTCTTT.

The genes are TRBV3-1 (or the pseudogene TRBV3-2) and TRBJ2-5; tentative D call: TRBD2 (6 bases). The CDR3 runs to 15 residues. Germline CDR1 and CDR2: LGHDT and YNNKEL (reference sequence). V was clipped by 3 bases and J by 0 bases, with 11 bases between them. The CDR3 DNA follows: TGTGCCAGCAGCCAGGGGGGACTGCACCAAGAGACCCAGTACTTC. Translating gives CASSQGGLHQETQYF.

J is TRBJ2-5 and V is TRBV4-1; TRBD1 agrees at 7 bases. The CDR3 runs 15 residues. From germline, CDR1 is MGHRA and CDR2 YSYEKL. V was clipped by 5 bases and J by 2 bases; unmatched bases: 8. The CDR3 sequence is CASSYLQGMQETQYF. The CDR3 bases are TGCGCCAGCAGCTACCTACAGGGGATGCAAGAGACCCAGTACTTC.

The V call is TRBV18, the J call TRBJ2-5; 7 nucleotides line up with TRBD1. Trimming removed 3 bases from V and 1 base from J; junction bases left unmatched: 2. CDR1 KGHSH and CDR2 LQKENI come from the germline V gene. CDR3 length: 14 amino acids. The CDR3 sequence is CASSPGQSQETQYF. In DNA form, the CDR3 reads TGTGCCAGCTCACCGGGACAGAGCCAAGAGACCCAGTACTTC.

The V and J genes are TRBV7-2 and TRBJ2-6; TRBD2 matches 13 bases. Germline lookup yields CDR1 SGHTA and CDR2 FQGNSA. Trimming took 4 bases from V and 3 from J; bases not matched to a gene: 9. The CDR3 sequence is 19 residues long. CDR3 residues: CASSWGTSGAGFGANVLTF. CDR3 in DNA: TGTGCCAGCAGCTGGGGGACTAGCGGGGCGGGGTTTGGGGCCAACGTCCTGACTTTC.

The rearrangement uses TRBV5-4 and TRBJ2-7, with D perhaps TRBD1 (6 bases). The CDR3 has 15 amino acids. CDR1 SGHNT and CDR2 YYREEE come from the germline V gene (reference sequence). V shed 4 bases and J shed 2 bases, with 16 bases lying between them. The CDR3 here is CASSPRDTGTYEQYF. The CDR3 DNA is TGTGCCAGCAGCCCTCGGGACACAGGAACCTACGAGCAGTACTTC.

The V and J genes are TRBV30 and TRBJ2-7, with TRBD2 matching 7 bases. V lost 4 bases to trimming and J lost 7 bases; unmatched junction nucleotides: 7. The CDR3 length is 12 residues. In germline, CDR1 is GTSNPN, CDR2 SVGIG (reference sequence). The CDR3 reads CAWTREVGEQYF. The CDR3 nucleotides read TGTGCCTGGACTCGGGAGGTAGGTGAGCAGTACTTC.

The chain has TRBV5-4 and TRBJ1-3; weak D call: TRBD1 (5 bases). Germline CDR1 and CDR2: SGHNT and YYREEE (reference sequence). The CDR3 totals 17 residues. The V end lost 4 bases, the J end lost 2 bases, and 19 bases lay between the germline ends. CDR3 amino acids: CASSGRAIGSPGNTIYF. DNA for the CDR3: TGTGCCAGCAGCGGCAGGGCTATCGGCTCCCCTGGAAACACCATATATTTT.

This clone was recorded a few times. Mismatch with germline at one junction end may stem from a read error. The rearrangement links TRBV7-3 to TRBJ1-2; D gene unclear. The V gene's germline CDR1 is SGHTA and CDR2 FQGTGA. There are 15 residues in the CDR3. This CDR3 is CASSLSPYLARSQNF. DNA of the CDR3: TGTGCCAGCAGCTTAAGTCCCTATCTTGCTAGGTCCCAGAACTTC.

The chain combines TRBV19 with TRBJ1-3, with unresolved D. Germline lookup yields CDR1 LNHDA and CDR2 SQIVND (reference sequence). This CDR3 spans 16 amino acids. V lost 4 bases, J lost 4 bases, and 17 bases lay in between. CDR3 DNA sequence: TGTGCCAGTAGTACGCCTCCCGTTGCGCCCGGAAACACCATATATTTT. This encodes CASSTPPVAPGNTIYF.

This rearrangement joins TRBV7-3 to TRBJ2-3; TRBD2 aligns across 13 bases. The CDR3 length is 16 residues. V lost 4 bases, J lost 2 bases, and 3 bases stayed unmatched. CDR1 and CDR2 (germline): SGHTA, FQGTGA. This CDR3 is CASSWGLAGYTDTQYF. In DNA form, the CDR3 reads TGTGCCAGCAGCTGGGGACTAGCGGGATACACAGATACGCAGTATTTT.

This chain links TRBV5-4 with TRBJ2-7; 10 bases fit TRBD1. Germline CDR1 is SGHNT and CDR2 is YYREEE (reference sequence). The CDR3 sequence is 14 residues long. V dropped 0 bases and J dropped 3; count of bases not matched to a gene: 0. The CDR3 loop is CASSLGTGGYEQYF. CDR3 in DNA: TGTGCCAGCAGCTTGGGGACAGGGGGCTACGAGCAGTACTTC.

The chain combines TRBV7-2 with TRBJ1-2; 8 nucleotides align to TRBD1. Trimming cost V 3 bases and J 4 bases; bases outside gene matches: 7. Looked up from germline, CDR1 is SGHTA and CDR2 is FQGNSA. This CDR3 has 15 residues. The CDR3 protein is CASSFSGQGSYGYTF. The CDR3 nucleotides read TGTGCCAGCAGCTTTTCTGGACAGGGAAGCTATGGCTACACCTTC. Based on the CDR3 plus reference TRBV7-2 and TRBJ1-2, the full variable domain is GAGVSQSPSNKVTEKGKDVELRCDPISGHTALYWYRQSLGQGLEFLIYFQGNSAPDKSGLPSDRFSAERTGGSVSTLTIQRTQQEDSAVYLCASSFSGQGSYGYTFGSGTRLTVV.

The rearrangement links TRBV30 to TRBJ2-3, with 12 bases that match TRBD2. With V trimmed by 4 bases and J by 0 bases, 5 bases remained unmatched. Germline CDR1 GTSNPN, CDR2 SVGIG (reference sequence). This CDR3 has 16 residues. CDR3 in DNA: TGTGCCTGGAACGGACTAGCGGGAACTAGCACAGATACGCAGTATTTT. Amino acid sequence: CAWNGLAGTSTDTQYF.

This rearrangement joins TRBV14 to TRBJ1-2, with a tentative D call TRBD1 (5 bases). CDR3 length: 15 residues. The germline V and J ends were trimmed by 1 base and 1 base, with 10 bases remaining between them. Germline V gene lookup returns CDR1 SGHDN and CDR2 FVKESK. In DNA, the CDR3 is TGTGCCAGCAGCCAAGCGGCAGGGATTAACTATGGCTACACCTTC. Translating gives CASSQAAGINYGYTF.

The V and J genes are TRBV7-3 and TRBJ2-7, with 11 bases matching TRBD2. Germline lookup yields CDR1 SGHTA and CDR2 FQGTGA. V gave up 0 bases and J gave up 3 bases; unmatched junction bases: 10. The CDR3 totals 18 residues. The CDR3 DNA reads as TGTGCCAGCAGCTTAACAGGGGGCCGAGGGACTAGCGGCTACGAGCAGTACTTC. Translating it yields CASSLTGGRGTSGYEQYF.

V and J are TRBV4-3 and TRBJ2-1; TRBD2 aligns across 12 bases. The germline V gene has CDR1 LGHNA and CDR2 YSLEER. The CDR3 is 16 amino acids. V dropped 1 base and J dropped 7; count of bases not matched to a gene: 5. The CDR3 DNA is TGCGCCAGCAGCCAAGGGTCTAGCGGGAGGGTAAATGAGCAGTTCTTC. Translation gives CASSQGSSGRVNEQFF.

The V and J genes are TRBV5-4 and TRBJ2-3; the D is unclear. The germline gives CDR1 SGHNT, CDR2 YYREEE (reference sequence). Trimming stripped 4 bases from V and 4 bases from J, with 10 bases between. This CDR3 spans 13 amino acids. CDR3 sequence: CASSASGADTQYF. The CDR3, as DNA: TGTGCCAGCAGCGCCTCAGGCGCAGATACGCAGTATTTT.

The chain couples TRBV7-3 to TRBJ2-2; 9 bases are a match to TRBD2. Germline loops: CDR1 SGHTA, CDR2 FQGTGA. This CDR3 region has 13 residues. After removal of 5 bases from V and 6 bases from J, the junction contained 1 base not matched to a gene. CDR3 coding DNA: TGTGCCAGCAGCCCTAGCGGGGCCGGGGAGCTGTTTTTT. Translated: CASSPSGAGELFF. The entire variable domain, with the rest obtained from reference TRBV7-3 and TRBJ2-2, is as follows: GAGVSQTPSNKVTEKGKYVELRCDPISGHTALYWYRQSLGQGPEFLIYFQGTGAADDSGLPNDRFFAVRPEGSVSTLKIQRTERGDSAVYLCASSPSGAGELFFGEGSRLTVL.

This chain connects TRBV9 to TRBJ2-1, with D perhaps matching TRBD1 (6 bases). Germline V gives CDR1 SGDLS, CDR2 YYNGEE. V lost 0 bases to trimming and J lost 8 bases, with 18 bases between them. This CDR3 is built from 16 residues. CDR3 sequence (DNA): TGTGCCAGCAGCGTAGCCCTGGGGGCTCGAGTAGATGAGCAGTTCTTC. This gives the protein CASSVALGARVDEQFF.

The CDR3 nucleotides read TGCAGCGTCGTGGGACAGGGTTTGAACACTGAAGCTTTCTTT. It encodes CSVVGQGLNTEAFF. This chain joins TRBV29-1 and TRBJ1-1; 9 bases align to TRBD1. Germline V gene sequence: CDR1 SQVTM, CDR2 ANQGSEA. This CDR3 comprises 14 residues. The V and J ends lost 6 bases and 0 bases, in that order; junction bases with no gene match: 5.

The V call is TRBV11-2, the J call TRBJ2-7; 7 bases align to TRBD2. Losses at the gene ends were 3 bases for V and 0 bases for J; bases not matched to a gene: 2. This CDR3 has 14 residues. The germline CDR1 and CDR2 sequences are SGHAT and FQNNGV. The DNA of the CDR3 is TGTGCCAGCAGCTTGGGGGGGAGCTCCTACGAGCAGTACTTC. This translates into CASSLGGSSYEQYF.

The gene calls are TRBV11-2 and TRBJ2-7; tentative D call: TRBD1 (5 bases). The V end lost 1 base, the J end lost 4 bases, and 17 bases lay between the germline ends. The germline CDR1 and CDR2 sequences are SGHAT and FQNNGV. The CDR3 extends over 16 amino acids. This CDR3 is CASSLASGLPLYEQYF. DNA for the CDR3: TGTGCCAGCAGCTTAGCCTCAGGGCTGCCCTTATACGAGCAGTACTTC. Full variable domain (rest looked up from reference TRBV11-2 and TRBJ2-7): EAGVAQSPRYKIIEKRQSVAFWCNPISGHATLYWYQQILGQGPKLLIQFQNNGVVDDSQLPKDRFSAERLKGVDSTLKIQPAKLEDSAVYLCASSLASGLPLYEQYFGPGTRLTVT.

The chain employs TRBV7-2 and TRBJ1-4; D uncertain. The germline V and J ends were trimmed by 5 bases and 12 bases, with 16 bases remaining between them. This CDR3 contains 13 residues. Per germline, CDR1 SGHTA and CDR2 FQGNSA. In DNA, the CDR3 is TGTGCCAGCAGCCGAACGGTTCGGGAGGAACTGTTTTTT. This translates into CASSRTVREELFF. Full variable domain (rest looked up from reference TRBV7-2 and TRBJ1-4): GAGVSQSPSNKVTEKGKDVELRCDPISGHTALYWYRQSLGQGLEFLIYFQGNSAPDKSGLPSDRFSAERTGGSVSTLTIQRTQQEDSAVYLCASSRTVREELFFGSGTQLSVL.

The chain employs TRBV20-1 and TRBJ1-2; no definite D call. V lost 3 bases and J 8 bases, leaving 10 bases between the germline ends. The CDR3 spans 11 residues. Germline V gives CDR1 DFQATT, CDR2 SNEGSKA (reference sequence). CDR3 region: CSASNSRGYTF. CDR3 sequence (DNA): TGCAGTGCTAGCAATAGTCGCGGCTACACCTTC.